The next 19 T cell receptor beta chains were all read from a single sample in a study of Graves' ophthalmopathy and Graves' hyperthyroidism. The sequenced template was RNA, covering the TCR beta CDR3 region. Following a first-round RT-PCR that used HTBI primers, a second-round multiplex PCR was carried out. TCRdb re-called the multiplex PCR reads through MiXCR, storing one row per CDR3 protein. Of roughly 50,000 distinct CDR3 sequences in the sample, 50% were seen once. The sample was peripheral blood. The source of these receptors is an adult man with Graves' ophthalmopathy.

This clonotype was seen many times. The DNA for the CDR3 is TGTGCCAGTAGTACCGACAGGGAGGTGGGCGAGCAGTACTTC. Amino acid sequence: CASSTDREVGEQYF. The genes are TRBV19 and TRBJ2-7; D may be TRBD1 (7 bases). CDR1 is LNHDA, CDR2 SQIVND, per germline (reference sequence). V gave up 4 bases and J gave up 6 bases, with 16 bases separating them. This CDR3 has 14 amino acids.

The chain carries TRBV12-3 or TRBV12-4 and TRBJ2-3; D gene unclear. This CDR3 is built from 12 residues. Trimming cost V 5 bases and J 10 bases, with 13 bases left between them. In DNA, the CDR3 is TGTGCCAGCAGTCCCCCCCGGGTAGCGCAGTATTTT. It translates to CASSPPRVAQYF.

The chain couples TRBV6-6 to TRBJ1-2; D uncertain. V shed 6 bases and J shed 4 bases, with 18 bases lying between them. The germline V gene has CDR1 MNHNY and CDR2 SVGAGI (reference sequence). This CDR3 is 15 amino acids long. CDR3 sequence: CASSPTSGSTYGYTF. In DNA, the CDR3 is TGTGCCAGCAGCCCTACTAGCGGGAGTACCTATGGCTACACCTTC.

Points on this clonotype: An end of the junction does not agree with germline; a read error may underlie this. The chain recombines TRBV2 with TRBJ2-2, with D tentatively TRBD1 (5 bases). This CDR3 is built from 16 residues. Germline V gene lookup returns CDR1 SNHLY and CDR2 FYNNEI. The CDR3 loop reads CASSQTDFTDTGELFF. The DNA for the CDR3 is TGCGCCAGCAGTCAGACAGATTTCACAGATACCGGGGAGCTGTTTTTT.

The sample holds many counts of this clonotype. This rearrangement joins TRBV4-1 to TRBJ1-1, with no clear D. V lost 0 bases and J 0 bases, leaving 8 bases between the germline ends. CDR3 size: 15 residues. Germline V gene data show CDR1 as MGHRA and CDR2 as YSYEKL. The CDR3 here is CASSQDIRMNTEAFF. The CDR3 DNA reads TGCGCCAGCAGCCAAGATATACGGATGAACACTGAAGCTTTCTTT.

This clonotype was found many times. V is TRBV10-3 and J is TRBJ2-3, with 12 bases fitting TRBD2. CDR1 and CDR2 from the germline V gene are ENHRY and SYGVKD. This CDR3 has 16 amino acids. The J segment lost 11 bases and the V segment lost 0 bases, leaving 9 bases of the junction unmatched. This CDR3 is CAISESRLAGVNEQYF. Here the CDR3 DNA reads TGTGCCATCAGTGAGTCGCGACTAGCGGGAGTGAATGAGCAGTATTTT.

About this clonotype itself: The DNA is left out, because the CDR3 cannot be placed on it with certainty; the CDR3 is given as TCRdb lists it. The V call is TRBV4-2, the J call TRBJ1-5; the table's D gene call, TRBD1, was not cross checked with the DNA. Germline V CDR1 and CDR2: LGHNA, YNFKEQ. From its first to its last residue, the CDR3 has 12 amino acids. This chain's CDR3 is CASSFGGGNEHF.

This clonotype appeared many times. The rearrangement links TRBV7-9 to TRBJ2-5; D is ambiguous. Trimming took off 4 bases at V and 3 bases at J, with 9 bases between the two ends. The germline V gene has CDR1 SEHNR and CDR2 FQNEAQ (reference sequence). The CDR3 is made up of 13 amino acids. Written as DNA, the CDR3 is TGTGCCAGCAGCTCCGATACCGAAGAGACCCAGTACTTC. Its translation: CASSSDTEETQYF.

This clonotype was counted only a few times. The CDR3 reads CSAEEETSTDTQYF. CDR3 bases: TGCAGCGCCGAGGAGGAAACCTCCACAGATACGCAGTATTTT. The chain recombines TRBV29-1 with TRBJ2-3; tentative D call: TRBD2 (5 bases). Trimming cost V 7 bases and J 2 bases, with 16 bases left between them. Per germline, CDR1 SQVTM and CDR2 ANQGSEA. The CDR3 runs 14 residues.

The chain employs TRBV20-1 and TRBJ2-3; TRBD2 aligns across 9 bases. Per the germline V gene, CDR1 is DFQATT and CDR2 is SNEGSKA (reference sequence). This CDR3 contains 17 residues. The trim removed 6 bases at V and 2 bases at J, leaving 15 bases unmatched. The CDR3 DNA reads TGCAGTGCCCCTGACGCGGGAGGGCCGAGTGACACAGATACGCAGTATTTT. Translation: CSAPDAGGPSDTDTQYF.

J is TRBJ2-7 and V is TRBV19; D unresolved. The CDR3 has 15 amino acids. CDR1 and CDR2 (germline): LNHDA, SQIVND (reference sequence). Trimming removed 3 bases at V and 3 bases at J, with 15 bases between. The CDR3 spells CASSIAGRASYEQYF. Here the CDR3 DNA reads TGTGCCAGTAGTATCGCAGGAAGGGCCAGCTACGAGCAGTACTTC.

This clonotype has at least ten counts. The rearrangement links TRBV19 to TRBJ1-1; the D gene is possibly TRBD1 (5 bases). The CDR3 is made up of 14 amino acids. Germline CDR1 LNHDA, CDR2 SQIVND (reference sequence). The V gene lost 3 bases and the J gene lost 5 bases, with 13 bases spanning the gap. The CDR3 DNA follows: TGTGCCAGTAGTATCGGCGTAGAGGGGACTGAAGCTTTCTTT. It yields the protein CASSIGVEGTEAFF.

The chain employs TRBV5-6 and TRBJ2-7; 8 bases line up with TRBD1. With 3 bases clipped from V and 6 bases from J, the junction kept 11 bases outside the gene matches. From germline, CDR1 is SGHDT and CDR2 YYEEEE. There are 15 residues in the CDR3. The CDR3: CASSSLRDRSPEQYF. CDR3 nucleotides: TGTGCCAGCAGCTCGCTCCGGGACAGGTCGCCCGAGCAGTACTTC.

As for this clonotype: The CDR3 ends on some other residue instead of the conserved phenylalanine or tryptophan, so this is likely a read error. This chain connects TRBV20-1 to TRBJ2-7; TRBD1 is a possible D gene (6 bases). Germline V gives CDR1 DFQATT, CDR2 SNEGSKA (reference sequence). V was clipped by 6 bases and J by 2 bases, with 14 bases between them. This CDR3 has 13 amino acids. The CDR3 loop is CSALTGSAYEQYL. The CDR3 nucleotides read TGCAGTGCCCTAACAGGGAGCGCCTACGAGCAGTACCTC.

The V call is TRBV7-2, the J call TRBJ2-3; TRBD2 might be the D (5 bases). The germline CDR1 and CDR2 sequences are SGHTA and FQGNSA. With 6 bases removed from V and 5 bases from J, the gap between germline ends came to 18 bases. This CDR3 spans 15 amino acids. As DNA, the CDR3 is TGTGCCAGCAGTCAGACCGGGATCACACAAGATACGCAGTATTTT. Its translation is CASSQTGITQDTQYF.

The chain joins TRBV14 to TRBJ2-3; D remains ambiguous. The CDR3 has 14 residues. Germline loops: CDR1 SGHDN, CDR2 FVKESK. V lost 1 base and J 2 bases, leaving 7 bases between the germline ends. DNA for the CDR3: TGTGCCAGCAGCCAAGCGACATACACAGATACGCAGTATTTT. It specifies CASSQATYTDTQYF. Combining the CDR3 with reference TRBV14 and TRBJ2-3 gives the whole variable domain EAGVTQFPSHSVIEKGQTVTLRCDPISGHDNLYWYRRVMGKEIKFLLHFVKESKQDESGMPNNRFLAERTGGTYSTLKVQPAELEDSGVYFCASSQATYTDTQYFGPGTRLTVL.

About this clonotype: Germline is not matched at one junction end, which may reflect a read error. This rearrangement joins TRBV7-9 to TRBJ2-3, with TRBD2 identical over 7 bases. Germline lookup yields CDR1 SEHNR and CDR2 FQNEAQ (reference sequence). The CDR3 has 14 residues. The CDR3 DNA reads TGTGCCAGCAGCTGGGGGGGGGTGGCAGATAGGCAGTATTTT. Protein: CASSWGGVADRQYF.

This clonotype was observed at least ten times. J is TRBJ2-7 and V is TRBV6-6; 10 positions agree with TRBD1. The CDR3 is 15 residues long. V dropped 3 bases and J dropped 4; count of bases not matched to a gene: 6. CDR1 is MNHNY and CDR2 is SVGAGI in the germline V gene (reference sequence). The CDR3 reads CASSYGTGDKYEQYF. The CDR3 bases are TGTGCCAGCAGTTATGGGACAGGGGACAAATACGAGCAGTACTTC.

This clonotype was recorded a few times. J is TRBJ2-7 and V is TRBV7-2; 9 nucleotides match TRBD2. CDR3 length: 16 amino acids. CDR1 is SGHTA, CDR2 FQGNSA, per germline. Germline trimming cut 7 bases from V and 3 bases from J; bases unmatched to any gene: 13. The CDR3 here is CASNLRLAGTHYEQYF. The CDR3 DNA follows: TGTGCCAGCAACTTGAGGCTAGCGGGGACTCACTACGAGCAGTACTTC.